These 4 T cell receptor beta chains came from one sample sequenced in a study of tumor-infiltrating lymphocytes in localized non-small cell lung cancer. Method: immunoSEQ multiplex PCR; TCRdb's copy keeps in-frame clones and lacks some. Seen here are fewer than 20,000 clones, roughly three quarters observed once, and the top ten hold approximately 8.2%. Sequencing used lung tumor tissue. These receptors were collected from a human donor with non-small cell lung cancer.

This clone has only one observation. This chain links TRBV15 with TRBJ2-5; perhaps TRBD2 as D (6 bases). The CDR3 loop spans 14 amino acids. Deletions cut 3 bases from V and 4 bases from J, with 12 bases between. Germline V gene sequence: CDR1 LNHNV, CDR2 YYDKDF (reference sequence). The CDR3 bases are TGTGCCACCAGCAGGGAGGGAAACCGAGAGACCCAGTACTTC. It is translated as CATSREGNRETQYF.

This clone was detected a few times. The chain couples TRBV4-2 to TRBJ2-1; 8 bases match TRBD1. This CDR3 contains 16 residues. With 0 bases clipped from V and 8 bases from J, the junction kept 9 bases outside the gene matches. The germline gives CDR1 LGHNA, CDR2 YNFKEQ. CDR3 in amino acids: CASSQDGSGGFDEQFF. The CDR3 DNA sequence: TGTGCCAGCAGCCAAGATGGATCAGGGGGCTTTGATGAGCAGTTCTTC.

In its sample, this clone ranks as medium-sized (0.01 to 0.1%). The same CDR3 can be traced to other DNA sequences in this sample. The chain has TRBV5-8 and TRBJ2-6; D is unresolved. The V gene's germline CDR1 is SGHTS and CDR2 YDEGEE. The CDR3 has 13 amino acids. The germline V and J ends were trimmed by 0 bases and 4 bases, with 2 bases remaining between them. The CDR3 nucleotides are TGTGCCAGCAGCTTGGCGGGGGCCAACGTCCTGACTTTC. Protein product: CASSLAGANVLTF.

The chain is built from TRBV7-6 and TRBJ2-5; D is unresolved. CDR3 length: 14 residues. From germline, CDR1 is SGHVS and CDR2 FNYEAQ. V was cut by 2 bases and J by 5 bases, with 12 bases left in between. As DNA, the CDR3 is TGTGCCAGCAGCTTAAACTCTAGATCGGAGACCCAGTACTTC. Encoded protein: CASSLNSRSETQYF. The whole variable domain, filled in from reference TRBV7-6 and TRBJ2-5, reads GAGVSQSPRYKVTKRGQDVALRCDPISGHVSLYWYRQALGQGPEFLTYFNYEAQQDKSGLPNDRFSAERPEGSISTLTIQRTEQRDSAMYRCASSLNSRSETQYFGPGTRLLVL.